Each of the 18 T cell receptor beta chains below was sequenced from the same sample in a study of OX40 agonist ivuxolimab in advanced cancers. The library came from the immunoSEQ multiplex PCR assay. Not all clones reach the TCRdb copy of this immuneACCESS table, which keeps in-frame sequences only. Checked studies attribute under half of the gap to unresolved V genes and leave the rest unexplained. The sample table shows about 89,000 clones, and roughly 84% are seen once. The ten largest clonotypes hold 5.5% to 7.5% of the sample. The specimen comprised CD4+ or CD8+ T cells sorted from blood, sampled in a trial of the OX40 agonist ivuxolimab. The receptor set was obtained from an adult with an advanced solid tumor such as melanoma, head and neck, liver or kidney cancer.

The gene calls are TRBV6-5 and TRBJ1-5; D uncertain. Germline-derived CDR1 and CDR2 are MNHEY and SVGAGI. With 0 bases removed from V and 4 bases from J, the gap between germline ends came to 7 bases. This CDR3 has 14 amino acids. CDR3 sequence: CASSYSTTNQPQHF. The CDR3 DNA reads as TGTGCCAGCAGTTACTCCACCACAAATCAGCCCCAGCATTTT.

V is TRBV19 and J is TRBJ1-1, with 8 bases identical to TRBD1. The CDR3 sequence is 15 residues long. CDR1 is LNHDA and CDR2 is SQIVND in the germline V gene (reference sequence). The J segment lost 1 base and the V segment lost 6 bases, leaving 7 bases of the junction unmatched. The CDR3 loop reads CASSRDRWANTEAFF. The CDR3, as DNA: TGTGCCAGTAGCCGGGACAGGTGGGCGAACACTGAAGCTTTCTTT.

The CDR3 is CASSLVRREKLFF. The CDR3 nucleotides are TGCGCCAGCAGCTTGGTCCGGAGGGAAAAACTGTTTTTT. V gene TRBV5-1 combines with J gene TRBJ1-4; D is unclear. Trimming left V 0 bases short and J 8 bases short, with 8 bases between. The CDR3 extends over 13 amino acids. Germline V gene data show CDR1 as SGHRS and CDR2 as YFSETQ.

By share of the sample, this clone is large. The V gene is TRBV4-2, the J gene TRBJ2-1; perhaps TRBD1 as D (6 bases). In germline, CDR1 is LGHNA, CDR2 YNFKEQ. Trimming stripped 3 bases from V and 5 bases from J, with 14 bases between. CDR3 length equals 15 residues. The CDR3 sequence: CASSQSPGANNEQFF. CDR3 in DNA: TGTGCCAGCAGCCAGAGCCCAGGGGCCAACAATGAGCAGTTCTTC.

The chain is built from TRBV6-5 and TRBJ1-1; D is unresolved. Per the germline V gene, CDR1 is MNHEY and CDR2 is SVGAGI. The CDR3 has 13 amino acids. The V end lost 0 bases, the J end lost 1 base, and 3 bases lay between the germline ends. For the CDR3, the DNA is TGTGCCAGCAGTTACTCACGGAACACTGAAGCTTTCTTT. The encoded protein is CASSYSRNTEAFF.

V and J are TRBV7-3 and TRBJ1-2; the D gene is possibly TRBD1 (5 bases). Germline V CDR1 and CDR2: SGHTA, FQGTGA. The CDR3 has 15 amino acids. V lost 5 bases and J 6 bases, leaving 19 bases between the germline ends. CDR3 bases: TGTGCCAGCAGCCCTCGGGGGGATGGGTCGGATGGCTACACCTTC. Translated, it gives CASSPRGDGSDGYTF. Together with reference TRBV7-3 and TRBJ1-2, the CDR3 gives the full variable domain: GAGVSQTPSNKVTEKGKYVELRCDPISGHTALYWYRQSLGQGPEFLIYFQGTGAADDSGLPNDRFFAVRPEGSVSTLKIQRTERGDSAVYLCASSPRGDGSDGYTFGSGTRLTVV.

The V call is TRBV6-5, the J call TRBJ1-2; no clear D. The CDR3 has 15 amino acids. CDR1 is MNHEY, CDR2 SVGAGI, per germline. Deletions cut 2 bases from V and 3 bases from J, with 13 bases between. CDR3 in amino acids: CASSYAAYGDYGYTF. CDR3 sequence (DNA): TGTGCCAGCAGTTACGCGGCCTATGGGGACTATGGCTACACCTTC.

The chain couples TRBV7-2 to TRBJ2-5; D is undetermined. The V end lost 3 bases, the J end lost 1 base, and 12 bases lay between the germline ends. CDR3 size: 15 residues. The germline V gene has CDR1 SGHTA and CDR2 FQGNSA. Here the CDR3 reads CASSLDSASQETQYF. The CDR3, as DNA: TGTGCCAGCAGCTTGGATTCAGCGTCCCAAGAGACCCAGTACTTC.

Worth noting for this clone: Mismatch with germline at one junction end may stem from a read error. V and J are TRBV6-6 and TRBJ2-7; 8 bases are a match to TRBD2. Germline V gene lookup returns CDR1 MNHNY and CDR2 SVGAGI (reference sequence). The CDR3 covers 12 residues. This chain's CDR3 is CASNTPGLGLDF. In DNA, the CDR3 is TGTGCCAGCAACACACCGGGACTAGGTTTAGACTTC.

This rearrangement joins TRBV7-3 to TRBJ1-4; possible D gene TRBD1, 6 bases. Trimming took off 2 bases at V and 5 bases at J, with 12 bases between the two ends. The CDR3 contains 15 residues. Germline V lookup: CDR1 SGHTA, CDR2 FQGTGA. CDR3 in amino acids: CASSLQGTPNEKLFF. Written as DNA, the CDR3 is TGTGCCAGCAGCTTACAGGGGACACCCAATGAAAAACTGTTTTTT.

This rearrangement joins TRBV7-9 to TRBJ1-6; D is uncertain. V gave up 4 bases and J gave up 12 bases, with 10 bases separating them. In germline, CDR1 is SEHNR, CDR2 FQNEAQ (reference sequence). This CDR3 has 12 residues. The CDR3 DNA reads TGTGCCAGCAGCTCGGGTGCGGAACCCCTCCACTTT. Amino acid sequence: CASSSGAEPLHF.

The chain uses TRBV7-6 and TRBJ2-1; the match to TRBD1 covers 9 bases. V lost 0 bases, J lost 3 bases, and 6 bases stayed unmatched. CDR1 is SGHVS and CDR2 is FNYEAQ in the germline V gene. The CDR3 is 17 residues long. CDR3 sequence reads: CASSLALGQGHYNEQFF. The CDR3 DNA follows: TGTGCCAGCAGCTTAGCATTGGGACAGGGACACTACAATGAGCAGTTCTTC.

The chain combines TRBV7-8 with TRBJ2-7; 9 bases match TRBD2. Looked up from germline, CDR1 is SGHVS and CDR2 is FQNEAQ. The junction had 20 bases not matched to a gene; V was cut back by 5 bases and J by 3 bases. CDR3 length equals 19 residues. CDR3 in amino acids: CASSPHRLAGRTSNYEQYF. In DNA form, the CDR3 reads TGTGCCAGCAGCCCGCACCGTCTAGCGGGAAGAACTTCTAACTACGAGCAGTACTTC.

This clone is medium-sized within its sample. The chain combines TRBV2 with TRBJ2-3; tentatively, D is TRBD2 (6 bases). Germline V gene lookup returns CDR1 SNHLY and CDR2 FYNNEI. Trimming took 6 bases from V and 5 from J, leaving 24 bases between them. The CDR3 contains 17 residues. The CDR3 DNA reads TGTGCCAGCAGCCCTGGGCTGTCTAGCGTATTCGAAGATACGCAGTATTTT. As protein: CASSPGLSSVFEDTQYF.

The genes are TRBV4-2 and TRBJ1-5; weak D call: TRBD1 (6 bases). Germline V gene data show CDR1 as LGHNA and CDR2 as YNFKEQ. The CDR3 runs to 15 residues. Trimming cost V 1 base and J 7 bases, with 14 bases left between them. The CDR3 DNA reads TGTGCCAGCAGCCAAGGAGAGGGGGAGGGCCAGCCCCAGCATTTT. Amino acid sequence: CASSQGEGEGQPQHF.

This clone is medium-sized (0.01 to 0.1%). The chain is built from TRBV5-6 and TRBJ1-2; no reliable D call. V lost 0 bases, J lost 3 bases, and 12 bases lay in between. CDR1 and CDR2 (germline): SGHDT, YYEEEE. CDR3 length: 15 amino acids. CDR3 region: CASSLAVKRHYGYTF. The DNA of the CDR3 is TGTGCCAGCAGCTTGGCCGTCAAGCGCCACTATGGCTACACCTTC.

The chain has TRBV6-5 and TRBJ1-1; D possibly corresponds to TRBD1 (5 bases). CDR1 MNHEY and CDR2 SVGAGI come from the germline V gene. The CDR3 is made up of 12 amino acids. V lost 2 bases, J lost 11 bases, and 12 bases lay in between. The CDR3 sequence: CASSYGGVGAFF. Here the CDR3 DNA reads TGTGCCAGCAGTTACGGAGGGGTGGGGGCTTTCTTT.

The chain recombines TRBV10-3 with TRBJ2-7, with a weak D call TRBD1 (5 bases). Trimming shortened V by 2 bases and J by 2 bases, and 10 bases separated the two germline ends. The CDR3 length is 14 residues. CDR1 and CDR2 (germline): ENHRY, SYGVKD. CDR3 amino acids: CAISENRRPYEQYF. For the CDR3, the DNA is TGTGCCATCAGTGAGAACAGGCGACCCTACGAGCAGTACTTC.